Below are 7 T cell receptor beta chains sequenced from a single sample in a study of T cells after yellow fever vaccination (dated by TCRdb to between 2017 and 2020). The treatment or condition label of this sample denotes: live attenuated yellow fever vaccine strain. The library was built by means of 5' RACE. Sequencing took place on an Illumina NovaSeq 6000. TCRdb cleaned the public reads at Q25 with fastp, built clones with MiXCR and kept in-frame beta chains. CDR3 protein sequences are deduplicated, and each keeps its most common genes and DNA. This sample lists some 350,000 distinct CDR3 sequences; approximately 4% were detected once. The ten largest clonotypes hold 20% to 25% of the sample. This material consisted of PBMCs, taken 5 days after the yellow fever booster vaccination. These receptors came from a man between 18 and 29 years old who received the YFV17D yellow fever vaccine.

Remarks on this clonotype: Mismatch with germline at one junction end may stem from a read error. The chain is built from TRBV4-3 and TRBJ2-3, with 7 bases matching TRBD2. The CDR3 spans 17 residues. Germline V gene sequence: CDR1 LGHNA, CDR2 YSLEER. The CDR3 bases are TGCGCCAGCAGCAGATTCGCTGCGGGGGAAGGCACATATACGCAGTATTTT. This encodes CASSRFAAGEGTYTQYF.

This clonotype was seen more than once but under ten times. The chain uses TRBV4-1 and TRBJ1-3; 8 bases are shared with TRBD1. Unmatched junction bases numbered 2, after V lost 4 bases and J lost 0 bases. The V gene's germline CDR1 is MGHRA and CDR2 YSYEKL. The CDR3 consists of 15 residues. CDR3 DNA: TGCGCCAGCAGCCTGGACAGGGCCTCTGGAAACACCATATATTTT. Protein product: CASSLDRASGNTIYF.

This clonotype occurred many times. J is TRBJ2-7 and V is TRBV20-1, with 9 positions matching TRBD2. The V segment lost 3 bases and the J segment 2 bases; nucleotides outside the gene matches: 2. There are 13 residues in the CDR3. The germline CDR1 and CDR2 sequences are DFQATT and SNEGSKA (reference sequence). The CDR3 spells CSARAGGTYEQYV. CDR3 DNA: TGCAGTGCTAGGGCGGGGGGGACCTACGAGCAGTACGTC.

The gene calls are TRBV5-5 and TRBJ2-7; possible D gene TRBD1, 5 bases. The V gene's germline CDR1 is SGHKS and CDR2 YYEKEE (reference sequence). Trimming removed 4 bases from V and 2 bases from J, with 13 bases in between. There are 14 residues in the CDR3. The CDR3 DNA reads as TGTGCCAGCAGCCCAGGGCCGGGTACCTACGAGCAGTACGTC. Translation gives CASSPGPGTYEQYV.

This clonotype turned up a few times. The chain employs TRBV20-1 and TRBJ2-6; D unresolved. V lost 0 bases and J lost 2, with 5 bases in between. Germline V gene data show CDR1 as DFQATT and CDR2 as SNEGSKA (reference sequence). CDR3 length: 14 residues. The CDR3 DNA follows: TGCAGTGCTAGAGACAGGCCTGGGGCCAACGTCCTGACTTTC. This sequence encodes CSARDRPGANVLTF.

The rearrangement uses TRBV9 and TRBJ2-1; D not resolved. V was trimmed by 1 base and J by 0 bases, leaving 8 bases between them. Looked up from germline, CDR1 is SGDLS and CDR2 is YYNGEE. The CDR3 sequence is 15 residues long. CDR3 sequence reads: CASSVRRNSYNEQFF. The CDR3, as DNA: TGTGCCAGCAGCGTAAGGAGAAACTCCTACAATGAGCAGTTCTTC.

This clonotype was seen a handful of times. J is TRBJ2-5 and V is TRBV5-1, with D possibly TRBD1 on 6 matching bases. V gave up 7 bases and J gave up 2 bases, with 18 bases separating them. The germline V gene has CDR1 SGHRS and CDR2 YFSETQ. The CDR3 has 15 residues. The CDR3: CASAAWSGTQETQYF. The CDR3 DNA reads TGCGCCAGCGCAGCTTGGTCCGGGACACAAGAGACCCAGTACTTC.